This entry features one T cell receptor beta chain sequence. Antigen: not known. Germline loops: CDR1 SGHRS, CDR2 YFSETQ. The CDR3 is 16 residues long. After removal of 0 bases from V and 4 bases from J, the junction contained 7 bases not matched to a gene. These data belong to a study of T cell repertoires in cytomegalovirus infection. TCRdb independently ran MiXCR on the reads; one entry per CDR3 protein. Found here are tens of thousands of distinct CDR3 sequences, about half of them singletons; the top ten hold more than 80%. This clonotype was obtained from a human donor in good health (CMV status not recorded). Some clones in this sample may be carry-over from other donors' samples. The chain links TRBV5-1 to TRBJ1-2; 9 bases map to TRBD1. Here the sequenced sample was CD8+ T cells from cultured PBMCs, taken from culture after CMV antigen stimulation. This CDR3 is CASSLEGGQGSYGYTF. Written as DNA, the CDR3 is TGCGCCAGCAGCTTGGAAGGGGGACAGGGTTCCTATGGCTACACCTTC.